This is a list of T cell receptor beta chains from one sample in a study of blood T cell repertoires in COVID-19. The protocol was immunoSEQ multiplex PCR, while the TCRdb copy is restricted to in-frame clones and leaves out a portion. The table has around 100,000 clones, 80% seen once; the top ten hold less than 35%. The sequenced sample consisted of peripheral blood. The receptor source for this set is a man between 70 and 80 years old with active or convalescent COVID-19. Both conserved end residues are part of each CDR3. A D gene is named only where the DNA matches it firmly. A row's size may be missing; if present it is once, few, many or a size class.

CDR3nt: TGTGCCAGCAGCTTGACAACGAACACCGGGGAGCTGTTTTTT
CDR3aa: CASSLTTNTGELFF
v_gene: TRBV11-3
abundance: many
d_gene: -
j_gene: TRBJ2-2

CDR3nt: TGTGCCTGGAGTGTACCACCCTTGGCTAGCGGGAGAAATGAGCAGTTCTTC
CDR3aa: CAWSVPPLASGRNEQFF
v_gene: TRBV30
abundance: few
d_gene: TRBD2
j_gene: TRBJ2-1

CDR3nt: TGTGCCTGGAGTGTAGGGGGACAGGGAATCTACGAGCAGTACTTC
CDR3aa: CAWSVGGQGIYEQYF
v_gene: TRBV30
abundance: -
d_gene: TRBD1
j_gene: TRBJ2-7

CDR3nt: TGTGCCACCAGTGTTAGCGGGGGGAATGAGCAGTTCTTC
CDR3aa: CATSVSGGNEQFF
v_gene: TRBV24-1
abundance: -
d_gene: TRBD2
j_gene: TRBJ2-1

CDR3nt: TGTGCCAGCAGCGTAGACGGGAGCCAAGAGACCCAGTACTTC
CDR3aa: CASSVDGSQETQYF
v_gene: TRBV9
abundance: -
d_gene: -
j_gene: TRBJ2-5

CDR3nt: TGTGCCAGCAGCCGTAGTAGGTGGGAGGGACTAGCGGACAATGAGCAGTTCTTC
CDR3aa: CASSRSRWEGLADNEQFF
v_gene: TRBV7-2
abundance: -
d_gene: TRBD2
j_gene: TRBJ2-1

CDR3nt: TGTGCCAGCAGCATCTTTTCGGCTGGGGGCGGACAGCCCCAGCATTTT
CDR3aa: CASSIFSAGGGQPQHF
v_gene: TRBV6-2/TRBV6-3
abundance: -
d_gene: -
j_gene: TRBJ1-5

CDR3nt: TGTGCCAGCAGCCCGACAGGGAGTGGAGATACGCAGTATTTT
CDR3aa: CASSPTGSGDTQYF
v_gene: TRBV7-3
abundance: -
d_gene: TRBD1
j_gene: TRBJ2-3

CDR3nt: TGCAGCGTTCGACAGGACGGAGATACGCAGTATTTT
CDR3aa: CSVRQDGDTQYF
v_gene: TRBV29-1
abundance: once
d_gene: -
j_gene: TRBJ2-3

CDR3nt: TGTGCCAGCAGCTTAATGGGAGGGATAAATGAGCAGTTCTTC
CDR3aa: CASSLMGGINEQFF
v_gene: TRBV7-2
abundance: -
d_gene: TRBD2
j_gene: TRBJ2-1

CDR3nt: TGTGCCATCAGTGATGGAGGGAGGCTCCCAGATACGCAGTATTTT
CDR3aa: CAISDGGRLPDTQYF
v_gene: TRBV10-3
abundance: -
d_gene: -
j_gene: TRBJ2-3

CDR3nt: TGTGCCAGCAGACCCACCGCGGACAATCAGCCCCAGCATTTT
CDR3aa: CASRPTADNQPQHF
v_gene: TRBV28
abundance: few
d_gene: -
j_gene: TRBJ1-5

CDR3nt: TGTGCCAGTTCCACGTCCCACTCATTTGAAAAACTGTTTTTT
CDR3aa: CASSTSHSFEKLFF
v_gene: TRBV19
abundance: -
d_gene: -
j_gene: TRBJ1-4

CDR3nt: TGTGCCAGCAGCCAAGACCCGAGGTTTCCCCTCGCTCGAAACACCATATATTTT
CDR3aa: CASSQDPRFPLARNTIYF
v_gene: TRBV3-1/TRBV3-2
abundance: -
d_gene: -
j_gene: TRBJ1-3

CDR3nt: TGCGCCAGCAGCTTGGGTGTTGAGGGCTACACCTTC
CDR3aa: CASSLGVEGYTF
v_gene: TRBV5-1
abundance: -
d_gene: -
j_gene: TRBJ1-2

CDR3nt: TGTGCCATCAGTGAGTCGAACAGCCCCATTAACTATGGCTACACCTTC
CDR3aa: CAISESNSPINYGYTF
v_gene: TRBV10-3
abundance: -
d_gene: -
j_gene: TRBJ1-2

CDR3nt: TGTGCTAGTGGCACGCCGGGACAGGGGGCCCAGAACACTGAAGCTTTCTTT
CDR3aa: CASGTPGQGAQNTEAFF
v_gene: TRBV12-5
abundance: few
d_gene: TRBD1
j_gene: TRBJ1-1

CDR3nt: TGTGCCAGCACGAGCGGTTCGGGTGAGCAGTTCTTC
CDR3aa: CASTSGSGEQFF
v_gene: TRBV5-4
abundance: -
d_gene: -
j_gene: TRBJ2-1

CDR3nt: TGTGCCTGGAGTGGGGGGCGCGCCGGGGAGCTGTTTTTT
CDR3aa: CAWSGGRAGELFF
v_gene: TRBV30
abundance: -
d_gene: -
j_gene: TRBJ2-2

CDR3nt: TGTGCCAGCAGCTTGTTAGGGACAGACTACGAGCAGTACTTC
CDR3aa: CASSLLGTDYEQYF
v_gene: TRBV5-5
abundance: -
d_gene: TRBD1
j_gene: TRBJ2-7